The 22 T cell receptor beta chains below all came from one sample that was sequenced in a study of T cells in Graves' hyperthyroidism and ophthalmopathy. The source material, RNA transcripts, was used to amplify TCR beta CDR3 regions. The HTBI primer set drove a first-round RT-PCR of the TCR CDR3. TCRdb processed the multiplex PCR reads anew with MiXCR; each CDR3 protein has one entry. Here the sample spans 280,000 or so distinct CDR3 sequences, less than 30% being singletons. The sequencing sample was made of blood. Receptors were obtained from a man aged 35 to 55 with Graves' hyperthyroidism that later progressed to Graves' ophthalmopathy.

The genes are TRBV11-2 and TRBJ2-7; TRBD2 aligns across 7 bases. The V and J ends lost 7 bases and 4 bases, in that order; junction bases with no gene match: 7. Germline V gene data show CDR1 as SGHAT and CDR2 as FQNNGV. This CDR3 spans 13 amino acids. CDR3 in amino acids: CASTGAGRYEQYF. CDR3 sequence (DNA): TGTGCCAGCACCGGAGCGGGACGGTACGAGCAGTACTTC.

This clonotype was counted at least ten times. The chain joins TRBV12-3 or TRBV12-4 to TRBJ1-2; no reliable D call. Between the trimmed V and J ends, which lost 1 base and 4 bases, there was a span of 10 bases. There are 14 residues in the CDR3. The DNA for the CDR3 is TGTGCCAGCAGTTTAGGGCAGAACAGCTATGGCTACACCTTC. Translation gives CASSLGQNSYGYTF.

Many counts were recorded for this clonotype. This sequence joins TRBV7-6 and TRBJ2-7, with D perhaps assigned TRBD1 or TRBD2 (7 bases each). The CDR3 loop spans 15 amino acids. In germline, CDR1 is SGHVS, CDR2 FNYEAQ. V dropped 5 bases and J dropped 4 bases, with 18 bases sitting between them. The CDR3 sequence: CASSLDDREGYEQYF. In nucleotides, the CDR3 is TGTGCCAGCAGCCTCGATGACAGGGAGGGGTACGAGCAGTACTTC.

This clonotype was seen repeatedly, ten times or more. V usage is TRBV6-2 or TRBV6-3 and J usage is TRBJ1-2, with a weak D call TRBD1 (6 bases). Deletions cut 6 bases from V and 4 bases from J, with 12 bases between. The CDR3 extends over 13 amino acids. Per germline, CDR1 MNHEY and CDR2 SVGEGT. CDR3 region: CASRDRRGYGYTF. The CDR3 nucleotides read TGTGCCAGCAGAGACAGGCGAGGCTATGGCTACACCTTC.

J is TRBJ2-7 and V is TRBV6-1, with D uncertain. The CDR3 sequence is 14 residues long. In germline, CDR1 is MNHNS, CDR2 SASEGT. Trimming removed 2 bases from V and 5 bases from J, with 13 bases in between. CDR3 coding DNA: TGTGCCAGCAGTGAATGGGGATTGCGCCACGAGCAGTACTTC. Encoded protein: CASSEWGLRHEQYF.

This clonotype was detected ten times or more. The J gene is TRBJ2-7, the V gene TRBV6-1, with TRBD1 as a possible D gene (5 bases). The CDR3 totals 15 residues. V was trimmed by 6 bases and J by 4 bases, leaving 19 bases between them. Germline CDR1 reads MNHNS; CDR2 reads SASEGT. Here the CDR3 DNA reads TGTGCCAGCAGAAGATACCTAGAAGGGGCATACGAGCAGTACTTC. Protein sequence: CASRRYLEGAYEQYF.

This clonotype showed up many times. This sequence joins TRBV7-9 and TRBJ2-7; D could derive from TRBD1 or TRBD2 (5 bases each). Trimming pared 8 bases from V and 1 base from J, leaving 9 bases between. CDR1 and CDR2 (germline): SEHNR, FQNEAQ (reference sequence). The CDR3 length is 12 residues. CDR3 in amino acids: CASWDQSYEQYF. The CDR3 coding sequence is TGTGCCAGCTGGGACCAGTCCTACGAGCAGTACTTC.

V gene TRBV11-2 combines with J gene TRBJ2-5, with 7 nucleotides matching TRBD2. The CDR3 contains 15 residues. Germline loops: CDR1 SGHAT, CDR2 FQNNGV. J lost 4 bases, V lost 3 bases, and 8 bases had no gene match. CDR3 loop: CASSFGGGPGETQYF. In nucleotides, the CDR3 is TGTGCCAGCAGCTTCGGGGGAGGGCCGGGAGAGACCCAGTACTTC.

The rearrangement joins TRBV5-1 to TRBJ2-2, with 11 bases fitting TRBD2. J lost 5 bases, V lost 2 bases, and 5 bases had no gene match. This CDR3 contains 16 residues. In germline, CDR1 is SGHRS, CDR2 YFSETQ. The CDR3 bases are TGCGCCAGCAGCTTACTAGCGGGAGTCGAGACCGGGGAGCTGTTTTTT. As protein: CASSLLAGVETGELFF.

This clonotype was counted ten times or more. The V gene is TRBV19, the J gene TRBJ2-7; TRBD2 might be the D (6 bases). The CDR3 totals 13 residues. Germline V CDR1 and CDR2: LNHDA, SQIVND (reference sequence). Deletions cut 3 bases from V and 5 bases from J, with 11 bases between. CDR3 region: CASSISGGDEQYF. The CDR3 DNA reads TGTGCCAGTAGTATCTCGGGCGGGGACGAGCAGTACTTC.

This clonotype showed up many times. The chain recombines TRBV6-6 with TRBJ2-7; the match to TRBD1 covers 7 bases. The junction had 5 bases not matched to a gene; V was cut back by 7 bases and J by 5 bases. The CDR3 has 12 amino acids. CDR1 is MNHNY, CDR2 SVGAGI, per germline (reference sequence). In nucleotides, the CDR3 is TGTGCCAGCAAAAGGACAGGAGACGAGCAGTACTTC. Encoded protein: CASKRTGDEQYF.

This clonotype was counted only a few times. The chain has TRBV29-1 and TRBJ1-2; possibly TRBD1 for D (5 bases). V was trimmed by 1 base and J by 7 bases, leaving 16 bases between them. The germline V gene encodes CDR1 SQVTM and CDR2 ANQGSEA. The CDR3 has 14 residues. Written as DNA, the CDR3 is TGCAGCGTTGAAGTTTCCTCTTGGGGGGGTGGCTACACCTTC. Its protein product is CSVEVSSWGGGYTF.

Many counts were recorded for this clonotype. The chain joins TRBV3-1 to TRBJ2-5; 8 positions agree with TRBD2. The CDR3 sequence is 16 residues long. Trimming removed 3 bases from V and 3 bases from J; junction bases left unmatched: 9. Germline values: CDR1 LGHDT, CDR2 YNNKEL (reference sequence). The CDR3: CASSHRLSGRKETQYF. The CDR3 nucleotides read TGTGCCAGCAGCCATCGGCTCAGCGGGAGAAAAGAGACCCAGTACTTC.

At least ten counts were recorded for this clonotype. CDR3: CASGNPGGMNTEAFF. DNA for the CDR3: TGTGCTAGTGGTAACCCGGGCGGGATGAACACTGAAGCTTTCTTT. The rearrangement uses TRBV12-5 and TRBJ1-1; D uncertain. CDR3 length: 15 residues. Germline CDR1 is LGHNT and CDR2 is FRNRAP. V was clipped by 5 bases and J by 0 bases, with 13 bases between them.

This clonotype was counted a single time. The chain couples TRBV19 to TRBJ1-5; D is perhaps TRBD1 (6 bases). CDR1 is LNHDA, CDR2 SQIVND, per germline (reference sequence). The CDR3 spans 17 residues. Trimming pared 9 bases from V and 0 bases from J, leaving 21 bases between. The CDR3, as DNA: TGTGCCAGCAGTCCCCTTGGGGGCAGTTTTAGCAATCAGCCCCAGCATTTT. Encoded protein: CASSPLGGSFSNQPQHF.

This clonotype was counted at least ten times. J is TRBJ1-5 and V is TRBV28, with a tentative D call TRBD1 (6 bases). The CDR3 consists of 17 residues. Germline V lookup: CDR1 MDHEN, CDR2 SYDVKM. V lost 5 bases, J lost 0 bases, and 17 bases lay in between. This chain's CDR3 is CASSPPGTFHSNQPQHF. The CDR3 bases are TGTGCCAGCAGTCCACCCGGGACATTCCATAGCAATCAGCCCCAGCATTTT.

In this sample, this clonotype turned up many times. The gene calls are TRBV20-1 and TRBJ2-7; TRBD2 aligns across 8 bases. CDR1 DFQATT and CDR2 SNEGSKA come from the germline V gene (reference sequence). V shed 1 base, J shed 0 bases, and the junction held 5 bases outside the gene matches. The CDR3 is made up of 15 amino acids. The CDR3 loop is CSARGAREDSYEQYF. The CDR3 DNA reads TGCAGTGCTAGAGGGGCGCGGGAGGACTCCTACGAGCAGTACTTC.

The gene calls are TRBV29-1 and TRBJ1-5, with D hard to call. V was clipped by 4 bases and J by 3 bases, with 16 bases between them. The CDR3 totals 15 residues. Germline assignment: CDR1 SQVTM and CDR2 ANQGSEA. The CDR3 DNA sequence: TGCAGCGTTGTGTTGGGTTCTGACACCAATCAGCCCCAGCATTTT. It codes for CSVVLGSDTNQPQHF.

The gene calls are TRBV7-9 and TRBJ2-5; 11 nucleotides align to TRBD2. This CDR3 is 16 amino acids long. CDR1 is SEHNR and CDR2 is FQNEAQ in the germline V gene (reference sequence). V was clipped by 6 bases and J by 4 bases; unmatched bases: 10. CDR3 protein: CASRALAGVGAETQYF. The DNA for the CDR3 is TGTGCCAGCAGAGCACTAGCGGGAGTGGGAGCAGAGACCCAGTACTTC.

This clonotype was picked up many times. The gene calls are TRBV6-5 and TRBJ2-5, with TRBD1 identical over 7 bases. This CDR3 is 13 amino acids long. J lost 9 bases, V lost 6 bases, and 10 bases had no gene match. CDR1 and CDR2 (germline): MNHEY, SVGAGI. Here the CDR3 reads CASRGTEKFSQYF. The CDR3 coding sequence is TGTGCCAGCAGGGGGACAGAGAAGTTCTCCCAGTACTTC.

The chain has TRBV20-1 and TRBJ2-7; TRBD2 aligns across 12 bases. The CDR3 runs 17 residues. Trimming took 4 bases from V and 0 from J; bases not matched to a gene: 10. Germline V lookup: CDR1 DFQATT, CDR2 SNEGSKA (reference sequence). CDR3 residues: CSANLAGGPVVSYEQYF. In DNA form, the CDR3 reads TGCAGTGCTAACCTAGCGGGAGGGCCTGTGGTCTCCTACGAGCAGTACTTC.

This rearrangement joins TRBV20-1 to TRBJ1-1; 9 nucleotides line up with TRBD1. V shed 6 bases and J 4 bases; nucleotides not matched to a gene: 9. The CDR3 spans 14 residues. Germline lookup yields CDR1 DFQATT and CDR2 SNEGSKA (reference sequence). In DNA, the CDR3 is TGCAGTGCCACCCGGACAGGGGAAGGCACTGAAGCTTTCTTT. Amino acids: CSATRTGEGTEAFF.